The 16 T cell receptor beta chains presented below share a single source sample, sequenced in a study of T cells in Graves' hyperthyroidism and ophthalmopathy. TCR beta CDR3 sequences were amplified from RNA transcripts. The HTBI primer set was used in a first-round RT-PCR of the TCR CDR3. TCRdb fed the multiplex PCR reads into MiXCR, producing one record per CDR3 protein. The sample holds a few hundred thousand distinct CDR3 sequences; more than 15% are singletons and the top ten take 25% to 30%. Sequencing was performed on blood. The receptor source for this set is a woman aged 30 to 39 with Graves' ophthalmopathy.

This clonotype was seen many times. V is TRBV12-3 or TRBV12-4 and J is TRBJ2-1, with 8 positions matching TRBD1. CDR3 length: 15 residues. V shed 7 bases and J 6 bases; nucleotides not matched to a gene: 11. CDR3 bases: TGTGCCAGCACCACTTGGGCAGGGGGCTTCAATGAGCAGTTCTTC. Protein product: CASTTWAGGFNEQFF.

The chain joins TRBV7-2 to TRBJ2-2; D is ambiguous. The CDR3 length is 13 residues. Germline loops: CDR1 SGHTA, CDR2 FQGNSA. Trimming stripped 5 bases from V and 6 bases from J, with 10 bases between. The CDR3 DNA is TGTGCCAGCAGCCCGGTTTGGGCCGGGGAGCTGTTTTTT. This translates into CASSPVWAGELFF.

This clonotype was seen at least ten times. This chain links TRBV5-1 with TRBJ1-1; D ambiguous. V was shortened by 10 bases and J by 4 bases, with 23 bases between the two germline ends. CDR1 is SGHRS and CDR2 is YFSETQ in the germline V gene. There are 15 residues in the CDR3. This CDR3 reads CASTPSAGGSTEAFF. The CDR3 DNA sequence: TGCGCCTCCACGCCCAGTGCCGGAGGAAGCACTGAAGCTTTCTTT.

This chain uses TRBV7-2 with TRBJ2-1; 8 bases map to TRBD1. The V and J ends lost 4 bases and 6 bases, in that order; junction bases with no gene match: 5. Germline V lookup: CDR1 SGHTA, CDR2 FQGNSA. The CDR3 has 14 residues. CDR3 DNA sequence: TGTGCCAGCAGCTCCAATACAGGGGGCAATGAGCAGTTCTTC. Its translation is CASSSNTGGNEQFF.

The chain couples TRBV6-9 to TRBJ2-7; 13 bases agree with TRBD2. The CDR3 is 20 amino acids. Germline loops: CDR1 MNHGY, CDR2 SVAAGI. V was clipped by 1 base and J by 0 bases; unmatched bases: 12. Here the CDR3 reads CASSYFGTSGAKRDSYEQYF. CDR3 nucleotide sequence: TGTGCCAGCAGTTATTTTGGGACTAGCGGGGCCAAAAGGGACTCCTACGAGCAGTACTTC.

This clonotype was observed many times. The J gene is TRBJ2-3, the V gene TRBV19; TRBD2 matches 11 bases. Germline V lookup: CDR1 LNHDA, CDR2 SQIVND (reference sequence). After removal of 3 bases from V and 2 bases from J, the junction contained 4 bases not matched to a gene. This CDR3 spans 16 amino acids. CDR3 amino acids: CASSMTSGIITDTQYF. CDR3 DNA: TGTGCCAGTAGTATGACTAGCGGGATTATCACAGATACGCAGTATTTT.

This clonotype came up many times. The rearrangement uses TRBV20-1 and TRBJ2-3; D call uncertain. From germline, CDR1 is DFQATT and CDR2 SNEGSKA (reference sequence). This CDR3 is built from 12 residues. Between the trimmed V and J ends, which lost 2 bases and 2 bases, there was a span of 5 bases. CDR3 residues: CSARLTTDTQYF. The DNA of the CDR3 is TGCAGTGCTAGACTGACCACAGATACGCAGTATTTT.

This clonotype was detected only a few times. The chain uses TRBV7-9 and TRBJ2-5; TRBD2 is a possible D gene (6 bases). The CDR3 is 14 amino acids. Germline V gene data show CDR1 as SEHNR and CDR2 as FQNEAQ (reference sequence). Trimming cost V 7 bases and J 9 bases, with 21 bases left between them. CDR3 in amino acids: CASTAGRLDLAQYF. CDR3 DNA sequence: TGTGCCAGCACCGCGGGACGTCTAGATCTGGCCCAGTACTTC.

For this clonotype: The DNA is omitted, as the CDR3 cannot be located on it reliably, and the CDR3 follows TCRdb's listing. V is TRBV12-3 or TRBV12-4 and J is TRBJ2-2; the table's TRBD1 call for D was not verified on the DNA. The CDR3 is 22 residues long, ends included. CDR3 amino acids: CASSSKLNNEQFFGPGTGELFF.

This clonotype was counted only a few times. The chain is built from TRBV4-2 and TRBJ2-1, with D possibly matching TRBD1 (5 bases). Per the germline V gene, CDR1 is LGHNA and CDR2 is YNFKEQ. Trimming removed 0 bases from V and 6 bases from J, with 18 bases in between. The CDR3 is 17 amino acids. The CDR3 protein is CASSQDLLDSPINEQFF. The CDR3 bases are TGTGCCAGCAGCCAAGACCTCCTTGACAGCCCGATCAATGAGCAGTTCTTC.

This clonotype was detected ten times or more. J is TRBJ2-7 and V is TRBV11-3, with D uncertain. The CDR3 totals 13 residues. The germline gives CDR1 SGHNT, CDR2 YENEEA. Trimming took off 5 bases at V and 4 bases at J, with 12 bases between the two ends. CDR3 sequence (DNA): TGTGCCAGCAGCAAGGAGAGTGGATACGAGCAGTACTTC. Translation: CASSKESGYEQYF.

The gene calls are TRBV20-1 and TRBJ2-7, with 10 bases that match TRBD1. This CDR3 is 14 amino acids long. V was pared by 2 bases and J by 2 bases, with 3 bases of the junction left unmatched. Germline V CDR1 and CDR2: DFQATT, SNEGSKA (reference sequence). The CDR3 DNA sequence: TGCAGTGCTAGAAGCGGGACAGGGGCCTACGAGCAGTACTTC. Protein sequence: CSARSGTGAYEQYF.

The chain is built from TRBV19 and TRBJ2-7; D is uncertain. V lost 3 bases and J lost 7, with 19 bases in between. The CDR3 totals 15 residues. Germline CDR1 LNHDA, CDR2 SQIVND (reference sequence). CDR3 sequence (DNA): TGTGCCAGTAGTATCGATCTGGGAATCCTACGAGAGCAGTACTTC. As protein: CASSIDLGILREQYF.

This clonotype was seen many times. CDR3 sequence reads: CAWSVTDGYTF. CDR3 nucleotides: TGTGCCTGGAGTGTCACGGACGGCTACACCTTC. This chain connects TRBV30 to TRBJ1-2, with D uncertain. The CDR3 is made up of 11 amino acids. The germline V gene has CDR1 GTSNPN and CDR2 SVGIG (reference sequence). Trimming removed 0 bases from V and 8 bases from J, with 7 bases in between.

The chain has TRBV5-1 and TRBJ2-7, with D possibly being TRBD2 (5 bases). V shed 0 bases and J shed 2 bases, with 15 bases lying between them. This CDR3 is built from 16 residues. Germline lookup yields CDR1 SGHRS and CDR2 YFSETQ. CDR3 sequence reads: CASSLDRGSSTYEQYF. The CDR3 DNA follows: TGCGCCAGCAGCTTGGATCGGGGTAGCAGTACCTACGAGCAGTACTTC. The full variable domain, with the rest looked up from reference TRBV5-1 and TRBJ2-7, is KAGVTQTPRYLIKTRGQQVTLSCSPISGHRSVSWYQQTPGQGLQFLFEYFSETQRNKGNFPGRFSGRQFSNSRSEMNVSTLELGDSALYLCASSLDRGSSTYEQYFGPGTRLTVT.

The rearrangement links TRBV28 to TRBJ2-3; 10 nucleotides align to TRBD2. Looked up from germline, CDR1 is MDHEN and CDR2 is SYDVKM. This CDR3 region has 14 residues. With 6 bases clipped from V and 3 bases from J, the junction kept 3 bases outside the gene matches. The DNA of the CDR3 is TGTGCCAGCAGCGTGACTAGCGGGACAGATACGCAGTATTTT. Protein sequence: CASSVTSGTDTQYF.